This T cell receptor beta chain was captured by sequencing in a study of shared clonotypes between healthy human individuals. The assay was immunoSEQ multiplex PCR, and TCRdb's table has in-frame clones only and misses some. The sample carries some 2,100,000 clones, roughly 95% recorded once. Those who donated, Caucasian adults without exception, all lived in Nashville, Tennessee. This clone was counted only a few times. The V and J ends lost 3 bases and 2 bases respectively, with 7 bases between them. This CDR3 has 14 amino acids. Germline V CDR1 and CDR2: WNHNN, SYGVQD (reference sequence). This clonotype was obtained from a man younger than 35 in good health. The rearrangement uses TRBV10-1 and TRBJ2-2; D gene ambiguous. The specimen sequenced was naive CD4+ T cells sorted from blood. Subset reported: CD45RA+ positively selected. The CDR3 DNA reads as TGCGCCAGCAGTGATAACCTAAACACCGGGGAGCTGTTTTTT. Amino acid sequence: CASSDNLNTGELFF.